Sequencing of this T cell receptor beta chain was carried out in a study of CD8+CD57+ T cells in acquired aplastic anemia (dated by TCRdb to the late 2010s). With respect to the entire study: On average, sorted CD4+ and CD8+ cells yielded 3.2 ug of extracted DNA, with a range of 0.2 to 27.4 ug. A CD8+CD57+ expansion meant a frequency higher than the mean frequency seen in healthy subjects.

Genomic DNA served as template for TCR beta VDJ combination and CDR3 sequence profiling. An Illumina HiSeq 2000 was used for TCR repertoire sequencing. The authors' pipeline ran thus. Repertoire assessment relied on Simpson's diversity index, CDR3 size and DJ length profiles, and TRBV/TRBJ rearrangement plots. The most abundant DNA sequence in the deep sequencing data was defined as the immunodominant clone. CDR3 amino acid sequences were screened for sharing across subjects and compared with published repertoires and the VDJdb database. Using fastp trimming at Q25 and MiXCR clonotype assembly, TCRdb reanalyzed the public sequencing data and kept in-frame beta chains. Merged by CDR3 protein, the rows form single entries marked with the most common genes and DNA. These V and J calls rely on TCRdb rather than the paper's analysis. The sample table shows 310,000 or so distinct CDR3 sequences, and 50% to 65% are seen once. Around 1.3% of the sample comes from the top ten.

For CDR1 and CDR2, the germline V gene lists SNHLY and FYNNEI. The CDR3 starts with the cysteine, ends with the phenylalanine, and has 19 residues. CDR3 DNA only is kept here, 57 bases in frame from base 1. Patients chosen for sequencing had shown expansion of CD8+CD57+ cells by flow cytometry. Every patient had severe acquired aplastic anemia, diagnosed using the International Study of Aplastic Anemia and Agranulocytosis and Camitta criteria. No therapy had been received by the patients at the time of blood sampling. In the study, sorted CD4+ and CD8+ blood T cells from patients with severe aplastic anemia and from healthy subjects underwent deep sequencing of TCR repertoires. In the USA, patient enrollment took place under clinicaltrials.gov protocols 00001620, 01623167, 00001397, 00071045, 00081523 and 00961064. Ficoll-Paque density gradient centrifugation was used to isolate peripheral blood mononuclear cells. Before DNA was extracted, CD4+ and CD8+ T cells were sorted using either FACS or magnetic beads.

A remark on this clonotype: Its antigen is not yet known. At one of its ends the junction is not consistent with the germline gene, which may arise from a read error.

Overall study outcomes, separate from this receptor: Although 25 to 30 CD8+ CDR3 sequences were shared by patients and controls, these sequences appeared highly expressed in patients and within the immunodominant clones of patients. No significant difference in CD8+ Simpson's diversity was found between patients and healthy controls (P=0.060).

The sequenced sample was sorted CD4+, CD8+, or CD8+CD57+ T cells (not recorded which) from PBMCs. This chain joins TRBV2 to TRBJ1-6, and TRBD1 matches 9 of the central bases. The clonotype originates from a human donor with aplastic anemia. The sequenced DNA is TGTGCAAGCAGTGAATTTACGGGACAGGGAATAAGGTGTAATTCACCCCTCCACTTT. It translates to CASSEFTGQGIRCNSPLHF.